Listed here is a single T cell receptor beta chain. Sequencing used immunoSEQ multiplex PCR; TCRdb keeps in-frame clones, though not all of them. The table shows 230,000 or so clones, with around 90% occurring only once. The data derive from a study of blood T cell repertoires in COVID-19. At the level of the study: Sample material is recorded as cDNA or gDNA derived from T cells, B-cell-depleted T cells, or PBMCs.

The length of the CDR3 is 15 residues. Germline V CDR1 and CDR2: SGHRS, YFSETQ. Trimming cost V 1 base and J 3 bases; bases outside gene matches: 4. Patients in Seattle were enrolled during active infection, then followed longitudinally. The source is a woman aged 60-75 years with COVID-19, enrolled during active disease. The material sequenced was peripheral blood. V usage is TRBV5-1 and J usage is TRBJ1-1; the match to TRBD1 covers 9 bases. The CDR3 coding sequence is TGCGCCAGCAGCTTGAGGGGACAGGGCGACACTGAAGCTTTCTTT. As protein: CASSLRGQGDTEAFF.